The rows below give T cell receptor beta chains drawn from one sample of a study of shared clonotypes between healthy human individuals. Measured with immunoSEQ multiplex PCR; TCRdb has only the in-frame clones, and not every one. Of hundreds of thousands of clones listed, 95% are singletons. The specimen sequenced was naive CD8+ T cells sorted from blood. These receptors originate from a woman aged 25 to 45 in good health. The CDR3 runs from the conserved cysteine through the conserved F or W. The order of the fields is J gene, V gene, D gene, clone size, CDR3 protein, CDR3 DNA. The D gene is left open where the match is weak. Size tells how often a clone was seen (once, few, many) or the class of an expanded clone, and some rows leave it out.

J gene: TRBJ1-1; V gene: TRBV28; D gene: -; clone size: -; CDR3 protein: CASSLGYRETMNTEAFF; CDR3 DNA: TGTGCCAGCAGTTTAGGTTATCGGGAGACCATGAACACTGAAGCTTTCTTT
J gene: TRBJ2-6; V gene: TRBV6-1; D gene: -; clone size: -; CDR3 protein: CASSDLGPQGANVLTF; CDR3 DNA: TGTGCCAGCAGTGATCTGGGGCCACAAGGGGCCAACGTCCTGACTTTC
J gene: TRBJ2-3; V gene: TRBV9; D gene: -; clone size: -; CDR3 protein: CASSEIGPTSTDTQYF; CDR3 DNA: TGTGCCAGCAGTGAGATAGGGCCTACCTCCACAGATACGCAGTATTTT
J gene: TRBJ2-3; V gene: TRBV7-9; D gene: TRBD1; clone size: -; CDR3 protein: CASSWDRGGTDTQYF; CDR3 DNA: TGTGCCAGCAGCTGGGACAGGGGGGGTACAGATACGCAGTATTTT
J gene: TRBJ2-7; V gene: TRBV13; D gene: TRBD2; clone size: -; CDR3 protein: CASSLATSEPYEQYF; CDR3 DNA: TGTGCCAGCAGCTTAGCGACTAGCGAACCCTACGAGCAGTACTTC
J gene: TRBJ2-3; V gene: TRBV2; D gene: TRBD2; clone size: -; CDR3 protein: CASSLAVSSTDTQYF; CDR3 DNA: TGTGCCAGCAGTCTAGCGGTTAGCAGCACAGATACGCAGTATTTT
J gene: TRBJ1-1; V gene: TRBV10-1; D gene: TRBD1; clone size: -; CDR3 protein: CASSLRTGGNTEAFF; CDR3 DNA: TGCGCCAGCAGCCTAAGGACAGGAGGGAACACTGAAGCTTTCTTT
J gene: TRBJ1-2; V gene: TRBV7-8; D gene: -; clone size: once; CDR3 protein: CASSSVGGANYGYTF; CDR3 DNA: TGTGCCAGCAGCTCCGTTGGGGGAGCTAACTATGGCTACACCTTC
J gene: TRBJ1-1; V gene: TRBV18; D gene: -; clone size: few; CDR3 protein: CASSPGYDVRTEAFF; CDR3 DNA: TGTGCCAGCTCACCAGGATACGATGTTCGGACTGAAGCTTTCTTT
J gene: TRBJ2-7; V gene: TRBV27; D gene: TRBD1; clone size: -; CDR3 protein: CASSVTGGPYEQYF; CDR3 DNA: TGTGCCAGCAGTGTTACAGGGGGACCCTACGAGCAGTACTTC
J gene: TRBJ2-7; V gene: TRBV21-1; D gene: -; clone size: -; CDR3 protein: CASSKGGDGNYEQYF; CDR3 DNA: TGTGCCAGCAGCAAAGGCGGGGACGGGAACTACGAGCAGTACTTC
J gene: TRBJ1-5; V gene: TRBV30; D gene: -; clone size: -; CDR3 protein: CAWTGGDGNQPQHF; CDR3 DNA: TGTGCCTGGACCGGGGGGGACGGGAATCAGCCCCAGCATTTT
J gene: TRBJ2-5; V gene: TRBV5-8; D gene: -; clone size: -; CDR3 protein: CASTLWSSYF; CDR3 DNA: TGTGCCAGCACCCTTTGGTCATCGTACTTC
J gene: TRBJ1-2; V gene: TRBV5-6; D gene: -; clone size: once; CDR3 protein: CASSLTARNYGYTF; CDR3 DNA: TGTGCCAGCAGCCTGACAGCTAGGAACTATGGCTACACCTTC
J gene: TRBJ1-2; V gene: TRBV28; D gene: -; clone size: once; CDR3 protein: CASSFRLGETNYGYTF; CDR3 DNA: TGTGCCAGCAGTTTCAGGTTGGGCGAAACTAACTATGGCTACACCTTC
J gene: TRBJ2-1; V gene: TRBV7-6; D gene: TRBD2; clone size: -; CDR3 protein: CASSPLAGGRDEQFF; CDR3 DNA: TGTGCCAGCAGCCCCCTAGCGGGAGGGAGGGATGAGCAGTTCTTC
J gene: TRBJ2-7; V gene: TRBV29-1; D gene: -; clone size: -; CDR3 protein: CSVEGGGGYEQYF; CDR3 DNA: TGCAGCGTTGAAGGAGGGGGAGGCTACGAGCAGTACTTC
J gene: TRBJ1-6; V gene: TRBV4-1; D gene: -; clone size: -; CDR3 protein: CASSQDGESPLHF; CDR3 DNA: TGCGCCAGCAGCCAAGACGGGGAATCACCCCTCCACTTT
J gene: TRBJ2-7; V gene: TRBV7-2; D gene: -; clone size: -; CDR3 protein: CASSLGSRSSQEYF; CDR3 DNA: TGTGCCAGCAGCTTAGGTAGTCGGTCATCCCAGGAGTACTTC
J gene: TRBJ2-1; V gene: TRBV7-3; D gene: -; clone size: once; CDR3 protein: CASSDDSSSYNEQFF; CDR3 DNA: TGTGCCAGCAGCGACGACTCCAGCTCCTACAATGAGCAGTTCTTC
J gene: TRBJ2-1; V gene: TRBV27; D gene: TRBD2; clone size: -; CDR3 protein: CASTPGLDFRDEQFF; CDR3 DNA: TGTGCCAGCACCCCTGGACTAGATTTTCGGGATGAGCAGTTCTTC
J gene: TRBJ2-1; V gene: TRBV2; D gene: -; clone size: -; CDR3 protein: CARDRRSSYNEQFF; CDR3 DNA: TGTGCCAGAGACCGACGGAGCTCCTACAATGAGCAGTTCTTC
J gene: TRBJ2-1; V gene: TRBV4-2; D gene: TRBD2; clone size: -; CDR3 protein: CASSRRGGRLNEQFF; CDR3 DNA: TGTGCCAGCAGCCGTCGTGGCGGGAGGCTTAATGAGCAGTTCTTC
J gene: TRBJ1-5; V gene: TRBV5-4; D gene: -; clone size: -; CDR3 protein: CASSLKEINSNQPQHF; CDR3 DNA: TGTGCCAGCAGCTTAAAGGAGATAAATAGCAATCAGCCCCAGCATTTT
J gene: TRBJ1-5; V gene: TRBV28; D gene: -; clone size: -; CDR3 protein: CASSLLEVSNQPQHF; CDR3 DNA: TGTGCCAGCAGTTTATTAGAGGTTAGCAATCAGCCCCAGCATTTT
J gene: TRBJ2-1; V gene: TRBV7-6; D gene: -; clone size: -; CDR3 protein: CASSSGLSLSNEQFF; CDR3 DNA: TGTGCCAGCAGCTCAGGACTTTCCTTGAGCAATGAGCAGTTCTTC
J gene: TRBJ1-4; V gene: TRBV5-1; D gene: TRBD1; clone size: once; CDR3 protein: CASSLAPGGYEKLFF; CDR3 DNA: TGCGCCAGCAGCTTGGCCCCAGGGGGCTATGAAAAACTGTTTTTT
J gene: TRBJ1-1; V gene: TRBV11-2; D gene: -; clone size: -; CDR3 protein: CASTLWGDTEAFF; CDR3 DNA: TGTGCCAGCACCCTCTGGGGGGACACTGAAGCTTTCTTT
J gene: TRBJ2-2; V gene: TRBV5-4; D gene: -; clone size: -; CDR3 protein: CASTGITGELFF; CDR3 DNA: TGTGCCAGCACTGGAATCACCGGGGAGCTGTTTTTT
J gene: TRBJ2-7; V gene: TRBV5-1; D gene: -; clone size: -; CDR3 protein: CASSLGDAYEQYF; CDR3 DNA: TGCGCCAGCAGCTTAGGGGACGCCTACGAGCAGTACTTC